The 23 T cell receptor beta chains below come from one sample, sequenced in a study of cytomegalovirus exposure and HLA in healthy donors. PCR primers comprised 60 Vbeta and 13 Jbeta primers. Produced via immunoSEQ multiplex PCR; TCRdb's table is partial and in-frame only. Among about 300,000 clones listed, roughly 88% were seen once. Sequenced input: PBMCs. The receptor set was obtained from a man aged 40-55 years in good health and CMV-seropositive.

The chain has TRBV9 and TRBJ2-1, with D possibly matching TRBD2 (6 bases). V gave up 0 bases and J gave up 5 bases, with 12 bases separating them. Germline CDR1 is SGDLS and CDR2 is YYNGEE. The CDR3 length is 15 residues. The CDR3 loop is CASSVDASVNNEQFF. As DNA, the CDR3 is TGTGCCAGCAGCGTAGATGCTAGCGTAAACAATGAGCAGTTCTTC.

V and J are TRBV28 and TRBJ1-5, with 11 bases matching TRBD1. CDR3 length: 18 residues. Germline assignment: CDR1 MDHEN and CDR2 SYDVKM. V lost 5 bases, J lost 7 bases, and 16 bases stayed unmatched. DNA for the CDR3: TGTGCCAGCAGTCTCTGGGGACAGGGGGGTTTTTTCGGCCAGCCCCAGCATTTT. It translates to CASSLWGQGGFFGQPQHF.

The CDR3 loop reads CAIRGTVQETQYF. Written as DNA, the CDR3 is TGTGCCATCAGGGGGACAGTCCAAGAGACCCAGTACTTC. V and J are TRBV10-3 and TRBJ2-5; 7 nucleotides line up with TRBD1. In germline, CDR1 is ENHRY, CDR2 SYGVKD. The CDR3 is 13 residues long. V dropped 6 bases and J dropped 1; count of bases not matched to a gene: 2.

This chain connects TRBV19 to TRBJ2-1; TRBD2 matches at 12 bases. The V and J ends lost 3 bases and 5 bases, in that order; junction bases with no gene match: 5. Germline values: CDR1 LNHDA, CDR2 SQIVND (reference sequence). The CDR3 is made up of 16 amino acids. This CDR3 is CASSMRTSGKNNEQFF. CDR3 bases: TGTGCCAGTAGTATGAGGACTAGCGGGAAAAACAATGAGCAGTTCTTC.

The chain links TRBV13 to TRBJ2-5; D is undetermined. The closer fit of TRBJ2-7 to the DNA end suggests the J call may be wrong. The CDR3 consists of 12 residues. The germline V gene encodes CDR1 PRHDT and CDR2 FYEKMQ (reference sequence). DNA for the CDR3: TGTGCCAGCAGCTTTTCGTCGTACGAGCAGTACTTC. Translated, it gives CASSFSSYEQYF.

The rearrangement joins TRBV19 to TRBJ1-1; 8 bases are a match to TRBD1. This CDR3 contains 15 residues. The V and J ends lost 4 bases and 1 base, in that order; junction bases with no gene match: 5. The V gene's germline CDR1 is LNHDA and CDR2 SQIVND (reference sequence). The DNA of the CDR3 is TGTGCCAGTAGTACACACAGGGGGAAGAACACTGAAGCTTTCTTT. Amino acids: CASSTHRGKNTEAFF.

This clone appeared a single time. The chain links TRBV23-1 to TRBJ1-3, with D maybe TRBD1 (6 bases). TRBV23-1 is treated as an ORF (open reading frame) with a function not yet certain. The V end lost 2 bases, the J end lost 9 bases, and 23 bases lay between the germline ends. The CDR3 totals 17 residues. CDR3 sequence reads: CASSQLTTGCGIVTIYF. CDR3 nucleotides: TGCGCCAGCAGTCAACTTACGACAGGTTGTGGAATCGTCACCATATATTTT.

The V gene is TRBV29-1, the J gene TRBJ2-1, with 9 bases aligning to TRBD1. Per the germline V gene, CDR1 is SQVTM and CDR2 is ANQGSEA. The CDR3 sequence is 17 residues long. The V gene end was trimmed by 3 bases and the J gene end by 5 bases; junction bases not matched to a gene: 14. CDR3 region: CSVDGRRGQGFDNEQFF. For the CDR3, the DNA is TGCAGCGTTGATGGTAGGAGGGGACAGGGCTTCGACAATGAGCAGTTCTTC.

The chain combines TRBV7-8 with TRBJ2-7; a weak D match, TRBD1 (5 bases). The CDR3 covers 15 residues. Germline V gene lookup returns CDR1 SGHVS and CDR2 FQNEAQ. V shed 5 bases and J shed 2 bases, with 16 bases lying between them. The CDR3 DNA reads as TGTGCCAGCAGCCGCCCCATCTCAGGGCCCTACGAGCAGTACTTC. As protein: CASSRPISGPYEQYF.

This clone was detected once. The rearrangement joins TRBV7-6 to TRBJ2-2; D is perhaps TRBD2 (5 bases). The ends were cut back, 3 bases at V and 0 bases at J, with 17 bases in the middle. Germline assignment: CDR1 SGHVS and CDR2 FNYEAQ. CDR3 size: 18 residues. The CDR3: CASSFPGSELPNTGELFF. The CDR3 DNA sequence: TGTGCCAGCAGCTTTCCCGGTAGCGAGCTGCCGAACACCGGGGAGCTGTTTTTT.

The rearrangement uses TRBV9 and TRBJ1-1, with a tentative D call TRBD1 (6 bases). Germline lookup yields CDR1 SGDLS and CDR2 YYNGEE. V was pared by 3 bases and J by 2 bases, with 14 bases between. CDR3 length: 15 amino acids. The CDR3 coding sequence is TGTGCCAGCAGCGCCGACAGGTCCTTTAACACTGAAGCTTTCTTT. This sequence encodes CASSADRSFNTEAFF.

The genes are TRBV6-5 and TRBJ2-7, with 7 positions matching TRBD2. The CDR3 length is 15 residues. Germline trimming cut 6 bases from V and 2 bases from J; bases unmatched to any gene: 10. From germline, CDR1 is MNHEY and CDR2 SVGAGI. The CDR3 is CASSRLAWGTYEQYF. DNA for the CDR3: TGTGCCAGCAGCCGACTAGCTTGGGGCACCTACGAGCAGTACTTC.

The J gene is TRBJ2-2, the V gene TRBV19; D unclear. The V gene's germline CDR1 is LNHDA and CDR2 SQIVND (reference sequence). This CDR3 has 15 amino acids. V was pared by 5 bases and J by 6 bases, with 16 bases between. CDR3 protein: CASSPRQLTAGELFF. The CDR3, as DNA: TGTGCCAGTAGTCCGCGGCAGCTTACCGCCGGGGAGCTGTTTTTT.

This chain uses TRBV5-1 with TRBJ2-3, with TRBD2 matching over 7 bases. The CDR3 consists of 15 residues. The trim removed 0 bases at V and 4 bases at J, leaving 5 bases unmatched. The germline CDR1 and CDR2 sequences are SGHRS and YFSETQ. The CDR3 sequence is CASSLVRERADTQYF. DNA of the CDR3: TGCGCCAGCAGCTTGGTGCGGGAGAGGGCAGATACGCAGTATTTT.

The J gene is TRBJ2-5, the V gene TRBV5-1, with 7 bases aligning to TRBD1. The CDR3 has 15 amino acids. Trimming at V came to 9 bases and at J to 1 base, leaving 12 bases not matched to a gene. Germline CDR1 and CDR2: SGHRS and YFSETQ. The CDR3 coding sequence is TGCGCCACCAACCGGGACGCAGGGGGCCAAGAGACCCAGTACTTC. It encodes CATNRDAGGQETQYF.

J is TRBJ1-6 and V is TRBV11-2, with 8 bases lining up with TRBD1. The CDR3 length is 16 residues. J was trimmed by 5 bases and V by 1 base; bases with no gene match: 4. Germline loops: CDR1 SGHAT, CDR2 FQNNGV. In nucleotides, the CDR3 is TGTGCCAGCAGCTTAGCTTGGACAGGGAATAATTCACCCCTCCACTTT. Translation gives CASSLAWTGNNSPLHF.

This clone has just a few counts. This chain uses TRBV6-5 with TRBJ1-5, with D maybe TRBD1 (6 bases). The CDR3 sequence is 12 residues long. The V gene's germline CDR1 is MNHEY and CDR2 SVGAGI. V dropped 8 bases and J dropped 7 bases, with 12 bases sitting between them. The CDR3 protein is CASQGGGQPQHF. In DNA, the CDR3 is TGTGCCAGCCAAGGGGGGGGACAGCCCCAGCATTTT.

V and J are TRBV27 and TRBJ1-2, with a weak D call TRBD1 (6 bases). Germline-derived CDR1 and CDR2 are MNHEY and SMNVEV (reference sequence). The CDR3 runs 15 residues. Between the trimmed V and J ends, which lost 5 bases and 1 base, there was a span of 14 bases. CDR3: CASSRDTSINYGYTF. The CDR3 nucleotides read TGTGCCAGCAGTAGGGACACCTCCATTAACTATGGCTACACCTTC.

The V call is TRBV28, the J call TRBJ1-4; D might be TRBD1 (6 bases). V was cut by 6 bases and J by 6 bases, with 14 bases left in between. The CDR3 totals 14 residues. Germline assignment: CDR1 MDHEN and CDR2 SYDVKM. CDR3 DNA: TGTGCCAGCAGCTCCGGGACACAGCATGAAAAACTGTTTTTT. Protein: CASSSGTQHEKLFF.

V gene TRBV6-6 combines with J gene TRBJ1-4; 7 nucleotides agree with TRBD1. The CDR3 runs 15 residues. The J segment lost 8 bases and the V segment lost 5 bases, leaving 11 bases of the junction unmatched. Germline CDR1 reads MNHNY; CDR2 reads SVGAGI (reference sequence). The CDR3 protein is CASSGTGQLREKLFF. CDR3 bases: TGTGCCAGCAGTGGGACGGGACAGCTTCGGGAAAAACTGTTTTTT.

The chain has TRBV15 and TRBJ2-7; a weak D match, TRBD1 (5 bases). V lost 5 bases and J 2 bases, leaving 22 bases between the germline ends. From germline, CDR1 is LNHNV and CDR2 YYDKDF (reference sequence). This CDR3 has 17 amino acids. This CDR3 is CATSPYLQERGAYEQYF. DNA of the CDR3: TGTGCCACCAGCCCATATCTACAGGAAAGAGGTGCCTACGAGCAGTACTTC.

This clone showed up just a few times. The chain joins TRBV4-3 to TRBJ1-4; possible D gene TRBD1, 5 bases. The germline V and J ends were trimmed by 1 base and 8 bases, with 14 bases remaining between them. Looked up from germline, CDR1 is LGHNA and CDR2 is YSLEER. The CDR3 is made up of 15 amino acids. The CDR3, as DNA: TGCGCCAGCAGCCAAGGGGGGGGAGCAGGGGAAAAACTGTTTTTT. Its protein product is CASSQGGGAGEKLFF.

This chain links TRBV6-6 with TRBJ1-2; 9 bases match TRBD1. This CDR3 region has 16 residues. Germline CDR1 is MNHNY and CDR2 is SVGAGI (reference sequence). Trimming removed 0 bases from V and 8 bases from J; junction bases left unmatched: 10. The CDR3 sequence: CASSYSGTGSFGGYTF. The CDR3 DNA is TGTGCCAGCAGTTACTCGGGGACAGGGTCCTTCGGCGGCTACACCTTC.